This T cell receptor (beta chain) is drawn from a study of T cell repertoires in cytomegalovirus infection (dated by TCRdb to about 2019). The study in broad terms: Peptide stimulations targeted recently identified HLA-C-restricted CMV epitopes, whose presentation resists viral immunomodulation, together with well-studied HLA-B-restricted epitopes. Donor HLA type was relevant to the analysis, as public TCR beta signatures indicated carriage of CMV infection together with the matching HLA type. General conclusions and limits of the study: Carriers of CMV infection plus the relevant HLA type were discriminated by the cumulative frequency of public TCR beta family members in the study cohort and in an independent approximately 360-donor cohort. The ex vivo response was dominated by HLA-C-restricted CMV-specific TCR beta clonotypes, and the single most frequent clonotype in two of eight donors was supplied by these HLA-C-restricted clonotypes.

In this sample, this clonotype turned up once. No antigen is known for it. No quality values exist for individual bases; no much larger clone is one base distant. A lone read is weak support. Between the V and J ends, shortened by 0 bases and 0 bases respectively, the junction contains 11 bases. The CDR3 starts with the cysteine, ends with the phenylalanine, and has 16 residues. Of the read, only the CDR3 DNA is kept; its 48 bases are in frame from base 1. CDR1 and CDR2 are read off the germline V gene as SGDLS and YYNGEE. TCRdb names Illumina HiSeq 1500 as the instrument used. TCRdb reprocessing: public reads trimmed at Q25 with fastp, clones called with MiXCR, in-frame beta chains kept. Under each unique CDR3 protein, matching rows form one entry showing the most common genes and DNA. This sample is represented by hundreds of thousands of distinct CDR3 sequences; less than 35% of them were singletons. Together, the top ten hold under 15% of the sample.

Explained via the paper, the treatment or condition label denotes: in vitro stimulation with specific CMV peptide epitopes to enrich CMV-specific T cells. The sequence derives from a human donor in good health (CMV status not recorded). Some clones in this sample may be carry-over from other donors' samples. Sequences were derived from cultured CD8+ T cells from PBMCs, sampled from culture after CMV antigen stimulation. The V and J segments used are TRBV9 and TRBJ2-3; a tentative D call is TRBD2 (7 bases match). The nucleotide sequence reads as follows: TGTGCCAGCAGCGTAGAGGGGGGGGCGAGCACAGATACGCAGTATTTT. The translation is CASSVEGGASTDTQYF. The full variable domain, completed from the reference TRBV9 and TRBJ2-3 proteins outside the CDR3, reads DSGVTQTPKHLITATGQRVTLRCSPRSGDLSVYWYQQSLDQGLQFLIQYYNGEERAKGNILERFSAQQFPDLHSELNLSSLELGDSALYFCASSVEGGASTDTQYFGPGTRLTVL.